This T cell receptor (beta chain) came from a study of blood T cell repertoires in COVID-19. For the study at large: Samples of COVID-19 (acute and convalescent) were obtained from the United States, Italy and Spain. Sample material is recorded as cDNA or gDNA derived from T cells, B-cell-depleted T cells, or PBMCs.

In the source study's methods: Amplifying reference gene primers gave estimates of nucleated cell counts. The assay was immunoSEQ multiplex PCR, and TCRdb's table has in-frame clones only and misses some. V and J calls and clone size come straight from that table; D and trimming were deduced from the DNA. The data show around 300,000 clones, around 91% seen once. The Seattle site enrolled patients during active infection and followed them longitudinally. Trimming shortened V by 4 bases and J by 4 bases, and 11 bases separated the two germline ends. The CDR3 consists of 12 residues. Germline V gives CDR1 SQVTM, CDR2 ANQGSEA.

Specimen: peripheral blood. V and J are TRBV29-1 and TRBJ2-7; D might be TRBD2 (6 bases). This sequence originates from a middle-aged woman with COVID-19, enrolled during active disease. The CDR3 sequence: CSVGGLPYEQYF. As DNA, the CDR3 is TGCAGCGTTGGGGGACTGCCGTACGAGCAGTACTTC.